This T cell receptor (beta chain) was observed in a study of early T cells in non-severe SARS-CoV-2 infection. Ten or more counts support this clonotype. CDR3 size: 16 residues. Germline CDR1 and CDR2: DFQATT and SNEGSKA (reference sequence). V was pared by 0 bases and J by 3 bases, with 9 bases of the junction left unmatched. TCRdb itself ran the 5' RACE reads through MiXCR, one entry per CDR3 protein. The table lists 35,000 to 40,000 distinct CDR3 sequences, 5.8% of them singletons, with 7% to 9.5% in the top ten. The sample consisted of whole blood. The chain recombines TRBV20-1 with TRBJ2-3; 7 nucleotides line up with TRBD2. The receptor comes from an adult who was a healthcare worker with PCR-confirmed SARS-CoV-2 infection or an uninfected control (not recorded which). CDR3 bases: TGCAGTGCTAGAGACCCAGGGCGGGGAGGGACAGATACGCAGTATTTT. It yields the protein CSARDPGRGGTDTQYF.